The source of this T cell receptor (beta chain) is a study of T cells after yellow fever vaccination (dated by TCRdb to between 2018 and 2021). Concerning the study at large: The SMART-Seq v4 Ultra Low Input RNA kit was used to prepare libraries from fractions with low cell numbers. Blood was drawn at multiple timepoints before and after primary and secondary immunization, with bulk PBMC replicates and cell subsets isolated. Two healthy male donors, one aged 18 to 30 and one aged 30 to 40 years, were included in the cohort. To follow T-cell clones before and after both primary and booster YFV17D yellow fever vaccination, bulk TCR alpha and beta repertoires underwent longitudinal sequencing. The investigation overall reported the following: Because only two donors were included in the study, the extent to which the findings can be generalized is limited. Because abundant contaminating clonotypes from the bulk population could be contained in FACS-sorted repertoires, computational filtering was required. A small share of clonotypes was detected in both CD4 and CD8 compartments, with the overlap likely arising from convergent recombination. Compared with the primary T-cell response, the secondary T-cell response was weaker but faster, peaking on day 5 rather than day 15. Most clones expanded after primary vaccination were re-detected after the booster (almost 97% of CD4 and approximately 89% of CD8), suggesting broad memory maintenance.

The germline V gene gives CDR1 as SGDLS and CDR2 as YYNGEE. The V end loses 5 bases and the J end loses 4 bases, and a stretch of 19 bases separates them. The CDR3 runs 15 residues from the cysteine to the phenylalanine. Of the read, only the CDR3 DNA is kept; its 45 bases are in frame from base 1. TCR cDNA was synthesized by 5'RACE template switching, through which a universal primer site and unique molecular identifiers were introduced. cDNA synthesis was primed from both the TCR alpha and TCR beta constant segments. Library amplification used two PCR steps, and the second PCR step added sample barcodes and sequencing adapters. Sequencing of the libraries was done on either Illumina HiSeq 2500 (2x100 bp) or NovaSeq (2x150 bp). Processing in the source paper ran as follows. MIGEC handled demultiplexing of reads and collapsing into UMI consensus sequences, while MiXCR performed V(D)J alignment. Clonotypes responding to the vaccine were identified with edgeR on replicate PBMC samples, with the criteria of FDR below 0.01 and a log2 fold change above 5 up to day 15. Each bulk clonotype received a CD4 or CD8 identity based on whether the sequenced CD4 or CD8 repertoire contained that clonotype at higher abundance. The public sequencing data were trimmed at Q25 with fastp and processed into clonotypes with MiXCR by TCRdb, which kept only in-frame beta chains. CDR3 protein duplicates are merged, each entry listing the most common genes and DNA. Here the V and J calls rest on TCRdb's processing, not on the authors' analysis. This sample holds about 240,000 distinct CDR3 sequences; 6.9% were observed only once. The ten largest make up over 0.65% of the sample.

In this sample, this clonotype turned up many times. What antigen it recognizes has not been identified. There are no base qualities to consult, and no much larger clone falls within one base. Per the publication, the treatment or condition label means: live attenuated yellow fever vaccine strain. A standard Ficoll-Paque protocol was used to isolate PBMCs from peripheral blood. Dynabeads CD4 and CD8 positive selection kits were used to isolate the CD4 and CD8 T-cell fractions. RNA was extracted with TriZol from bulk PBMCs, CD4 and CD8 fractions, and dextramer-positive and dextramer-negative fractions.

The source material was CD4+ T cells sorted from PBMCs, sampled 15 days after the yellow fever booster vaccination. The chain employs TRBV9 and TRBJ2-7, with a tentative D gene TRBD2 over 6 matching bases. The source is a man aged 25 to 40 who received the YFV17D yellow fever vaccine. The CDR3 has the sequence CASSPQPEGQYEQYF. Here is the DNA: TGTGCCAGCAGTCCTCAGCCGGAGGGCCAATACGAGCAGTACTTC.